The 14 T cell receptor beta chains below were found in one sample sequenced in a study of blood T cell repertoires in COVID-19. TCRdb's table, derived via immunoSEQ multiplex PCR, lists solely in-frame clones and lacks some. Of fewer than 250,000 clones listed, under 85% are singletons. Sequencing used peripheral blood. Receptor source: a human donor in a cohort sampled during active COVID-19.

The chain recombines TRBV24-1 with TRBJ2-3; 8 nucleotides align to TRBD2. CDR3 length equals 14 residues. Germline-derived CDR1 and CDR2 are KGHDR and SFDVKD. With 9 bases clipped from V and 0 bases from J, the junction kept 4 bases outside the gene matches. As DNA, the CDR3 is TGTGCCACCCAGACTAGCGATAGCACAGATACGCAGTATTTT. It yields the protein CATQTSDSTDTQYF.

The rearrangement uses TRBV5-1 and TRBJ2-5; a weak D match, TRBD2 (5 bases). Trimming removed 9 bases at V and 5 bases at J, with 14 bases between. This CDR3 contains 12 residues. Germline CDR1 is SGHRS and CDR2 is YFSETQ. The chain's CDR3 is CATKGSGETQYF. The CDR3 bases are TGCGCCACTAAAGGGTCGGGGGAGACCCAGTACTTC.

The V call is TRBV6-1, the J call TRBJ2-5; TRBD2 matches 13 bases. The length of the CDR3 is 15 residues. Trimming cost V 2 bases and J 5 bases; bases outside gene matches: 2. Germline V gives CDR1 MNHNS, CDR2 SASEGT. CDR3 residues: CASSEWTSGSETQYF. The CDR3 nucleotides read TGTGCCAGCAGTGAATGGACTAGCGGGAGTGAGACCCAGTACTTC.

The gene calls are TRBV28 and TRBJ1-1, with TRBD1 matching over 7 bases. Germline values: CDR1 MDHEN, CDR2 SYDVKM. V lost 4 bases and J lost 1; bases outside the gene matches: 6. The CDR3 consists of 15 residues. The CDR3 reads CASSSAGQKNTEAFF. The CDR3 region has the DNA TGTGCCAGCAGTTCCGCGGGACAGAAGAACACTGAAGCTTTCTTT. Full variable domain (rest looked up from reference TRBV28 and TRBJ1-1): DVKVTQSSRYLVKRTGEKVFLECVQDMDHENMFWYRQDPGLGLRLIYFSYDVKMKEKGDIPEGYSVSREKKERFSLILESASTNQTSMYLCASSSAGQKNTEAFFGQGTRLTVV.

The V and J genes are TRBV28 and TRBJ2-3; maybe TRBD1 (6 bases). Deletions cut 5 bases from V and 4 bases from J, with 13 bases between. CDR1 MDHEN and CDR2 SYDVKM come from the germline V gene. This CDR3 is built from 14 residues. CDR3 bases: TGTGCCAGCAGTCAGGGGTTCCGCGCAGATACGCAGTATTTT. Translation gives CASSQGFRADTQYF.

V is TRBV18 and J is TRBJ2-7, with 10 bases fitting TRBD2. Germline V gene sequence: CDR1 KGHSH, CDR2 LQKENI. The CDR3 is made up of 14 amino acids. V dropped 2 bases and J dropped 4; count of bases not matched to a gene: 2. CDR3 in amino acids: CASSPTSGTYEQYF. CDR3 DNA sequence: TGTGCCAGCTCACCAACTAGCGGGACGTACGAGCAGTACTTC.

J is TRBJ2-1 and V is TRBV19, with 9 bases that match TRBD2. Trimming at V came to 4 bases and at J to 2 bases, leaving 3 bases not matched to a gene. Germline V gene sequence: CDR1 LNHDA, CDR2 SQIVND (reference sequence). The CDR3 length is 15 residues. This chain's CDR3 is CASSTQRGAYNEQFF. CDR3 in DNA: TGTGCCAGTAGTACCCAGCGGGGGGCCTACAATGAGCAGTTCTTC.

The rearrangement uses TRBV28 and TRBJ2-7, with 9 positions matching TRBD2. J lost 4 bases, V lost 5 bases, and 9 bases had no gene match. Germline CDR1 and CDR2: MDHEN and SYDVKM. This CDR3 spans 15 amino acids. For the CDR3, the DNA is TGTGCCAGCAGTCCCGGTGGAGCGGGAGGATACGAGCAGTACTTC. Residues: CASSPGGAGGYEQYF.

This clone was seen a handful of times. The chain couples TRBV6-5 to TRBJ1-2, with D hard to call. CDR1 is MNHEY and CDR2 is SVGAGI in the germline V gene. This CDR3 contains 16 residues. Trimming removed 2 bases at V and 8 bases at J, with 21 bases between. The CDR3 coding sequence is TGTGCCAGCAGTTACGGGCTCGGGATGAGCTCGTCCGGCTACACCTTC. As protein: CASSYGLGMSSSGYTF.

This clone was seen a single time. The V gene is TRBV11-2, the J gene TRBJ2-2; 9 bases are a match to TRBD1. Germline V gene sequence: CDR1 SGHAT, CDR2 FQNNGV. The CDR3 runs 14 residues. V dropped 5 bases and J dropped 6; count of bases not matched to a gene: 4. CDR3 DNA sequence: TGTGCCAGCAGCAGACAGGGGGTCCCCGGGGAGCTGTTTTTT. Residues: CASSRQGVPGELFF.

This clone was recorded a few times. This chain links TRBV21-1 with TRBJ2-6; whether TRBD2, the table's D call, matches the DNA was not checked. TRBV21-1 constitutes a pseudogene. This CDR3 is 19 amino acids long. DNA of the CDR3: TGTGCCAGCAGCAACCAGACTCCAACGAAGAGCTCTGGGGCCAACGTCCTGACTTTC. Its translation: CASSNQTPTKSSGANVLTF.

The V and J genes are TRBV18 and TRBJ1-4, with a weak D call TRBD1 (5 bases). The V end lost 1 base, the J end lost 8 bases, and 11 bases lay between the germline ends. Germline loops: CDR1 KGHSH, CDR2 LQKENI. The CDR3 consists of 14 residues. The CDR3 loop reads CASSPLREDEKLFF. CDR3 in DNA: TGTGCCAGCTCACCACTCAGGGAGGACGAAAAACTGTTTTTT.

The chain recombines TRBV29-1 with TRBJ2-7; 8 nucleotides agree with TRBD2. Germline V gene sequence: CDR1 SQVTM, CDR2 ANQGSEA. V was clipped by 3 bases and J by 1 base; unmatched bases: 5. The CDR3 is 14 amino acids. CDR3 amino acids: CSVDQRERSYEQYF. The CDR3 nucleotides are TGCAGCGTTGACCAGCGGGAGAGGTCCTACGAGCAGTACTTC.

V gene TRBV2 combines with J gene TRBJ2-3, with TRBD2 matching over 7 bases. The germline V gene has CDR1 SNHLY and CDR2 FYNNEI. The CDR3 has 14 residues. V lost 0 bases, J lost 3 bases, and 0 bases stayed unmatched. This CDR3 is CASSEAGRTDTQYF. The CDR3 DNA reads as TGTGCCAGCAGTGAAGCCGGGAGGACAGATACGCAGTATTTT. The full variable domain, rest sourced from reference TRBV2 and TRBJ2-3, is EPEVTQTPSHQVTQMGQEVILRCVPISNHLYFYWYRQILGQKVEFLVSFYNNEISEKSEIFDDQFSVERPDGSNFTLKIRSTKLEDSAMYFCASSEAGRTDTQYFGPGTRLTVL.